Shown below are 21 T cell receptor beta chains from a single sample sequenced in a study of blood T cells in healthy people across ages. Combining a sample-barcoded 5' primer with a J-beta primer mix, a second PCR ran for about 6 to 11 cycles. TCRdb fed the 5' RACE reads into MiXCR, producing one record per CDR3 protein. The top ten clones hold about 20% of a sample with approximately 850,000 distinct CDR3 sequences, roughly 60% of them seen once. The sample comprised blood. These TCRs come from a man aged 30 to 45 in good health.

The chain carries TRBV5-4 and TRBJ2-5; TRBD2 matches at 8 bases. Unmatched junction bases numbered 6, after V lost 3 bases and J lost 5 bases. The germline CDR1 and CDR2 sequences are SGHNT and YYREEE (reference sequence). The CDR3 covers 14 residues. Here the CDR3 DNA reads TGTGCCAGCAGCTCAGGGACTAGGCCTGAGACCCAGTACTTC. Amino acids: CASSSGTRPETQYF.

Worth noting for this clonotype: The junction departs from germline at one end; a sequencing error may be responsible. The rearrangement uses TRBV24-1 and TRBJ2-5; no clear D. CDR1 is KGHDR, CDR2 SFDVKD, per germline. This CDR3 has 15 residues. The chain's CDR3 is CAASDSGAGQETQYF. The CDR3 DNA is TGTGCCGCCAGTGATTCAGGTGCCGGGCAGGAGACCCAGTACTTC.

V and J are TRBV20-1 and TRBJ2-5; D is undetermined. Germline values: CDR1 DFQATT, CDR2 SNEGSKA (reference sequence). The CDR3 has 13 residues. The V end was cut by 0 bases, the J end by 0 bases, with 5 bases between. The CDR3 loop reads CSAREAYQETQYF. The CDR3 DNA sequence: TGCAGTGCTAGAGAAGCGTACCAAGAGACCCAGTACTTC.

This sequence joins TRBV30 and TRBJ2-3, with D unresolved. The CDR3 sequence is 12 residues long. The ends were cut back, 3 bases at V and 10 bases at J, with 14 bases in the middle. Looked up from germline, CDR1 is GTSNPN and CDR2 is SVGIG (reference sequence). The CDR3 nucleotides read TGTGCCTGGAGCAGCCTCTTAGCTGCGCAGTATTTT. Its protein is CAWSSLLAAQYF.

This clonotype was detected a few times. Mismatch with germline at one junction end may stem from a read error. The chain links TRBV12-3 or TRBV12-4 to TRBJ1-2; a weak D match, TRBD1 (5 bases). CDR3 length: 14 amino acids. CDR3 nucleotide sequence: TGTGCTAGCAGTTTACGGCAGGGAGCCTATGGCTACACCTTC. Translated, it gives CASSLRQGAYGYTF.

The J gene is TRBJ2-4, the V gene TRBV20-1; possible D gene TRBD2, 5 bases. TRBJ2-7 explains the end of the DNA better; the J call may be wrong. The germline CDR1 and CDR2 sequences are DFQATT and SNEGSKA (reference sequence). The CDR3 spans 14 residues. CDR3 nucleotide sequence: TGCAGTGCTAGAGATGATGCTAGCCTGAACGAGCAGTACTTC. This codes for CSARDDASLNEQYF.

This sequence joins TRBV12-3 or TRBV12-4 and TRBJ1-2; the D is unclear. V lost 2 bases to trimming and J lost 5 bases, with 6 bases between them. The CDR3 covers 12 residues. The CDR3 spells CASSLMGYGYTF. In nucleotides, the CDR3 is TGTGCCAGCAGTTTAATGGGGTATGGCTACACCTTC.

This clonotype occurred a few times. The J gene is TRBJ2-1, the V gene TRBV11-1; possibly TRBD1 for D (5 bases). Per the germline V gene, CDR1 is SGHAT and CDR2 is FQDESV (reference sequence). The CDR3 runs to 15 residues. V shed 1 base and J shed 4 bases, with 11 bases lying between them. The CDR3: CASSLVDSQYNEQFF. The DNA for the CDR3 is TGTGCCAGCAGCTTAGTCGACAGCCAGTACAATGAGCAGTTCTTC.

The rearrangement joins TRBV25-1 to TRBJ1-2; TRBD1 is a possible D gene (5 bases). Germline V gene sequence: CDR1 MGHDK, CDR2 SYGVNS. The CDR3 is made up of 11 amino acids. V was trimmed by 11 bases and J by 7 bases, leaving 14 bases between them. CDR3 nucleotide sequence: TGTGCCGCGGGGGAAGGGTGTGGCTACACCTTC. Its translation is CAAGEGCGYTF.

This clonotype was counted a few times. This chain links TRBV6-2 or TRBV6-3 with TRBJ2-7; no clear D gene. The length of the CDR3 is 12 residues. Germline values: CDR1 MNHEY, CDR2 SVGEGT. The V end lost 2 bases, the J end lost 2 bases, and 4 bases lay between the germline ends. DNA of the CDR3: TGTGCCAGCAGTTACCGTCCCTACGAGCAGTACTTC. This gives the protein CASSYRPYEQYF.

V usage is TRBV7-2 and J usage is TRBJ1-5, with 7 bases aligning to TRBD1. Germline V gives CDR1 SGHTA, CDR2 FQGNSA. V shed 6 bases and J 1 base; nucleotides not matched to a gene: 18. The length of the CDR3 is 19 residues. The CDR3 protein is CASSPQTGSVSWSNQPQHF. CDR3 bases: TGTGCCAGCAGTCCTCAGACAGGGAGCGTATCGTGGAGCAATCAGCCCCAGCATTTT.

The table lists this clonotype with a few counts. The chain recombines TRBV6-5 with TRBJ2-4, with unresolved D. This CDR3 has 18 amino acids. Trimming stripped 0 bases from V and 3 bases from J, with 18 bases between. Germline values: CDR1 MNHEY, CDR2 SVGAGI. The CDR3: CASSYSHPGQEYKNIQYF. The CDR3 bases are TGTGCCAGCAGTTACTCTCATCCGGGTCAGGAATACAAAAACATTCAGTACTTC.

This rearrangement joins TRBV9 to TRBJ2-1; 10 bases fit TRBD1. Germline V gives CDR1 SGDLS, CDR2 YYNGEE. The CDR3 has 15 residues. Losses at the gene ends were 3 bases for V and 3 bases for J; bases not matched to a gene: 3. The CDR3 DNA reads as TGTGCCAGCAGCGCCGGGACAGGGGACTACAATGAGCAGTTCTTC. This codes for CASSAGTGDYNEQFF.

The V and J genes are TRBV29-1 and TRBJ2-5; 8 bases line up with TRBD1. Per the germline V gene, CDR1 is SQVTM and CDR2 is ANQGSEA. This CDR3 is built from 13 residues. With V trimmed by 5 bases and J by 0 bases, 2 bases remained unmatched. The CDR3 reads CSVTGGYQETQYF. Here the CDR3 DNA reads TGCAGCGTTACAGGGGGGTACCAAGAGACCCAGTACTTC.

This clonotype came up a few times. J is TRBJ2-5 and V is TRBV7-2, with TRBD2 identical over 8 bases. The J call may be faulty, since TRBJ2-7 better matches the DNA end. The CDR3 runs 14 residues. Germline V gives CDR1 SGHTA, CDR2 FQGNSA. For the CDR3, the DNA is TGTGCCAGCAGCTCACTAGCGGCAAGCAACGAGCAGTACTTC. Amino acids: CASSSLAASNEQYF.

Of note for this clonotype: This could be a read error, since a much larger clone is one nucleotide away. The chain joins TRBV12-3 or TRBV12-4 to TRBJ2-3; D assignment may be TRBD1 or TRBD2 (5 bases each). The length of the CDR3 is 16 residues. The germline V and J ends were trimmed by 3 bases and 2 bases, with 15 bases remaining between them. The chain's CDR3 is CASSFWGRGVTDTQYF. Written as DNA, the CDR3 is TGTGCCAGCAGTTTCTGGGGGAGAGGGGTCACAGATACGCAGTATTTT.

The gene calls are TRBV20-1 and TRBJ1-2; no firm D call. The germline V gene encodes CDR1 DFQATT and CDR2 SNEGSKA (reference sequence). V lost 3 bases, J lost 8 bases, and 7 bases lay in between. The CDR3 sequence is 10 residues long. CDR3 coding DNA: TGCAGTGCTAGTAGTTCCGGCTACACCTTC. Translating gives CSASSSGYTF.

V gene TRBV6-1 combines with J gene TRBJ1-2; D call uncertain. The CDR3 is 13 amino acids. Deletions cut 6 bases from V and 6 bases from J, with 14 bases between. Per the germline V gene, CDR1 is MNHNS and CDR2 is SASEGT. The CDR3 DNA sequence: TGTGCCAGCAGCCTAGGGTCGAACGATGGCTACACCTTC. It specifies CASSLGSNDGYTF.

As concerns this clonotype: This may be a read error: a much more frequent sequence differs by one nucleotide. The V and J genes are TRBV6-5 and TRBJ2-4, with D perhaps assigned TRBD1 or TRBD2 (5 bases each). There are 21 residues in the CDR3. Per the germline V gene, CDR1 is MNHEY and CDR2 is SVGAGI. Trimming removed 1 base from V and 0 bases from J, with 25 bases in between. The CDR3 loop is CASSYYTSRAWGSIAKNIQYF. DNA of the CDR3: TGTGCCAGCAGTTACTACACATCCAGGGCCTGGGGGAGTATAGCCAAAAACATTCAGTACTTC.

This clonotype was counted a few times. J is TRBJ2-5 and V is TRBV20-1, with 10 positions matching TRBD2. Germline CDR1 DFQATT, CDR2 SNEGSKA (reference sequence). The CDR3 runs 17 residues. With V trimmed by 4 bases and J by 5 bases, 16 bases remained unmatched. CDR3 nucleotide sequence: TGCAGTGCTAAAGGCGCCCTTAGCGGGGGGCTTTTGGAGACCCAGTACTTC. It yields the protein CSAKGALSGGLLETQYF.

This chain joins TRBV7-9 and TRBJ1-6; TRBD1 agrees at 10 bases. From germline, CDR1 is SEHNR and CDR2 FQNEAQ (reference sequence). The CDR3 is 15 amino acids. J lost 10 bases, V lost 1 base, and 4 bases had no gene match. The CDR3 coding sequence is TGTGCCAGCAGCTTAGGGGACAGGGGAGCGTCACCCCTCCACTTT. Translated, it gives CASSLGDRGASPLHF.